This TCR beta chain stems from a study of blood T cell repertoires in COVID-19. Study in general: The United States, Italy and Spain supplied acute and convalescent COVID-19 samples. T cells, B-cell-depleted T cells, or PBMCs provided the cDNA or gDNA that served as material.

Study processing details: Reference gene primers were amplified, and this amplification served to estimate nucleated cell counts. Profiled with immunoSEQ multiplex PCR; TCRdb holds only in-frame clones, not every one. V and J calls and clone size come straight from that table; D and trimming were deduced from the DNA. The sample has tens of thousands of clones, approximately 86% seen once. CDR3 length: 14 residues. J lost 8 bases, V lost 4 bases, and 6 bases had no gene match. Germline V gene data show CDR1 as LNHDA and CDR2 as SQIVND (reference sequence). The sequence was collected from an older woman with acute or convalescent COVID-19. Source material: peripheral blood. The chain uses TRBV19 and TRBJ2-1; 9 bases are a match to TRBD1. This CDR3 is CASSRRQGGHEQFF. The CDR3 DNA reads TGTGCCAGTAGTAGGAGACAGGGGGGCCATGAGCAGTTCTTC. The entire variable domain, with the rest obtained from reference TRBV19 and TRBJ2-1, is as follows: DGGITQSPKYLFRKEGQNVTLSCEQNLNHDAMYWYRQDPGQGLRLIYYSQIVNDFQKGDIAEGYSVSREKKESFPLTVTSAQKNPTAFYLCASSRRQGGHEQFFGPGTRLTVL.